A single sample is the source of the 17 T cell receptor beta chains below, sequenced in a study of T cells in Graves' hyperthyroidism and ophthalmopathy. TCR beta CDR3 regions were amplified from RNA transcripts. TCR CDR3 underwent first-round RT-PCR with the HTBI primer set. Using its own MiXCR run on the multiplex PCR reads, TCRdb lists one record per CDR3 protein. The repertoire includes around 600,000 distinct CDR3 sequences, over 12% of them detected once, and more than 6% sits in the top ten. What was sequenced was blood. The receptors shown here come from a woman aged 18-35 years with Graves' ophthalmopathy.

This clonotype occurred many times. The CDR3 sequence is CSARGSGSNQPQHF. In nucleotides, the CDR3 is TGCAGTGCTAGAGGGTCAGGTAGCAATCAGCCCCAGCATTTT. J is TRBJ1-5 and V is TRBV20-1, with D unresolved. The CDR3 has 14 amino acids. Germline V CDR1 and CDR2: DFQATT, SNEGSKA (reference sequence). V was trimmed by 1 base and J by 0 bases, leaving 7 bases between them.

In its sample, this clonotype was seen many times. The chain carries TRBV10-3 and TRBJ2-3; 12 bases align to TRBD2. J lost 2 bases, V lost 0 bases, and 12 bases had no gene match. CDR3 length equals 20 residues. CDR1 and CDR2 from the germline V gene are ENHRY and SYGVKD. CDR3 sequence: CAISESTLRRTSGTTDTQYF. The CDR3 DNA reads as TGTGCCATCAGTGAGTCGACTCTTCGTAGGACTAGCGGGACCACAGATACGCAGTATTTT.

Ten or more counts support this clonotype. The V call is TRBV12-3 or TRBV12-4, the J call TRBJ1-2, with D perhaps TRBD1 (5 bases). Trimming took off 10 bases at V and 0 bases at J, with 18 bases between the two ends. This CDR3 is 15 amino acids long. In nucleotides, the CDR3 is TGTGCCACCCTATCCGGGGGGTTTACTAACTATGGCTACACCTTC. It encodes CATLSGGFTNYGYTF.

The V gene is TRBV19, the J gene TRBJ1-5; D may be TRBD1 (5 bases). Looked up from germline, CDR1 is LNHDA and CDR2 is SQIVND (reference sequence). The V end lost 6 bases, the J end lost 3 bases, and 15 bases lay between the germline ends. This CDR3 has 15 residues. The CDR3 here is CASSLSRVDNQPQHF. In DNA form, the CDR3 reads TGTGCCAGTAGCCTAAGCAGGGTAGACAATCAGCCCCAGCATTTT. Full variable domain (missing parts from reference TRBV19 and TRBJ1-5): DGGITQSPKYLFRKEGQNVTLSCEQNLNHDAMYWYRQDPGQGLRLIYYSQIVNDFQKGDIAEGYSVSREKKESFPLTVTSAQKNPTAFYLCASSLSRVDNQPQHFGDGTRLSIL.

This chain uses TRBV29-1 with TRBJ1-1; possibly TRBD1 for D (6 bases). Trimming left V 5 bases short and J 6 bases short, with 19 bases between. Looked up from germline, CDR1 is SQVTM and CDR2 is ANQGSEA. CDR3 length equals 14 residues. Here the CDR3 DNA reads TGCAGCGTTAAACAGGGAGGGGGTGGGGCTGAAGCTTTCTTT. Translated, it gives CSVKQGGGGAEAFF.

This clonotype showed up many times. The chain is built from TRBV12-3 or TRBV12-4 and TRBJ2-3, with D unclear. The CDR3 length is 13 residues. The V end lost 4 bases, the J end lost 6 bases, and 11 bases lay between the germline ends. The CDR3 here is CASSSTHPDTQYF. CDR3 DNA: TGTGCCAGCAGTTCCACCCATCCGGATACGCAGTATTTT.

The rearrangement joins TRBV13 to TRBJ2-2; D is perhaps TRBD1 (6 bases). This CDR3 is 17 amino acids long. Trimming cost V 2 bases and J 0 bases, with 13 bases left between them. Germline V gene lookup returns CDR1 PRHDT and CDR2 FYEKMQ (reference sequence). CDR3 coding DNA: TGTGCCAGCAGCTTAATCGTGGGGGCCCCGAACACCGGGGAGCTGTTTTTT. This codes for CASSLIVGAPNTGELFF.

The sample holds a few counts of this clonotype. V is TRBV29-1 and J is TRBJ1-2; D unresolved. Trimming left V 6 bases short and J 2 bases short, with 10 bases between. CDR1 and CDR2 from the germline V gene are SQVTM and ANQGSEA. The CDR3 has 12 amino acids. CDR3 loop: CSVVLDNYGYTF. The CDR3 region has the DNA TGCAGCGTCGTCCTTGACAACTATGGCTACACCTTC.

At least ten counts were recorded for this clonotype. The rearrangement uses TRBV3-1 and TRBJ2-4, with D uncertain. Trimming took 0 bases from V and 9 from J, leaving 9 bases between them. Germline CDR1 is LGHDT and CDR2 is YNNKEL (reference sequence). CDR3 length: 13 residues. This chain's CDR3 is CASSQDARTIQYF. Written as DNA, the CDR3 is TGTGCCAGCAGCCAAGATGCGAGAACCATTCAGTACTTC.

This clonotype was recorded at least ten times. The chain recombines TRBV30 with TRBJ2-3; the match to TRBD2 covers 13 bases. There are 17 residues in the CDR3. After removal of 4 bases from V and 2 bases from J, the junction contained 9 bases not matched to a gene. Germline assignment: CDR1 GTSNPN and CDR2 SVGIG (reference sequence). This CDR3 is CAWTNPGLAGNTDTQYF. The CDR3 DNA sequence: TGTGCCTGGACCAACCCGGGACTAGCGGGAAACACAGATACGCAGTATTTT.

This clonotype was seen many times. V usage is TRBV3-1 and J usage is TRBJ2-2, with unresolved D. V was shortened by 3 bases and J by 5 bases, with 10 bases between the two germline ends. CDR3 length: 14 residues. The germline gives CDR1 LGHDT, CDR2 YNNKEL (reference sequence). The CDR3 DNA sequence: TGTGCCAGCAGCCACGACCGACGGACCGGGGAGCTGTTTTTT. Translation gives CASSHDRRTGELFF.

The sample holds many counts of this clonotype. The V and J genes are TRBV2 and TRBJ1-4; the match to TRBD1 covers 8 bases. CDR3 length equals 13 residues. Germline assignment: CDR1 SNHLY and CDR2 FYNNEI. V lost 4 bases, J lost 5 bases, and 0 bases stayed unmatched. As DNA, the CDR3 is TGTGCCAGCAGTGGGACAGGGAATGAAAAACTGTTTTTT. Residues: CASSGTGNEKLFF.

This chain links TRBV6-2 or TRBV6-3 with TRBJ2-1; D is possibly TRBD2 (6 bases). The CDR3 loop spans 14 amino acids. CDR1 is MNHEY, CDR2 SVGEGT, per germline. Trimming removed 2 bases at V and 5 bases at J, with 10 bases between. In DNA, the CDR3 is TGTGCCAGCAGTTACGGGACTTTGAACAATGAGCAGTTCTTC. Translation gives CASSYGTLNNEQFF.

The DNA for the CDR3 is TGCGCCAGCAGCTTGGGCAGGGTCCTCGACCTAGCGGGAGTCGCGGGGGGCACAGATACGCAGTATTTT. It is translated as CASSLGRVLDLAGVAGGTDTQYF. This chain uses TRBV5-1 with TRBJ2-3, with TRBD2 matching over 10 bases. The CDR3 runs 23 residues. Germline lookup yields CDR1 SGHRS and CDR2 YFSETQ. With 0 bases clipped from V and 1 base from J, the junction kept 23 bases outside the gene matches. Full variable domain (remainder filled in from reference TRBV5-1 and TRBJ2-3): KAGVTQTPRYLIKTRGQQVTLSCSPISGHRSVSWYQQTPGQGLQFLFEYFSETQRNKGNFPGRFSGRQFSNSRSEMNVSTLELGDSALYLCASSLGRVLDLAGVAGGTDTQYFGPGTRLTVL.

The CDR3 protein is CASSGSGLGYEQFF. The CDR3, as DNA: TGTGCCAGCAGTGGCTCGGGACTAGGGTATGAGCAGTTCTTC. The chain links TRBV6-2 or TRBV6-3 to TRBJ2-1; 8 bases agree with TRBD2. There are 14 residues in the CDR3. With 5 bases clipped from V and 8 bases from J, the junction kept 8 bases outside the gene matches. Per germline, CDR1 MNHEY and CDR2 SVGEGT.

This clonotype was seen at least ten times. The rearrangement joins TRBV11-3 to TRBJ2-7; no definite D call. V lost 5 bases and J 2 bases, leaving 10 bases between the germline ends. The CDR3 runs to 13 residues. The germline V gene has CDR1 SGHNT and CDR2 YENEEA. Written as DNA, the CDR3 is TGTGCCAGCAGCCCCGTCGGAGCCTACGAGCAGTACTTC. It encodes CASSPVGAYEQYF.

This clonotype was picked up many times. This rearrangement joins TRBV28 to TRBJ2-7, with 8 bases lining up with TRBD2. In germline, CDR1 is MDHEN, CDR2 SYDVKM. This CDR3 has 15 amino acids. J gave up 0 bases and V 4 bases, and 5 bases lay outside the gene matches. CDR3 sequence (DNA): TGTGCCAGCAGTTCGGGGGGGTACAACTCCTACGAGCAGTACTTC. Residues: CASSSGGYNSYEQYF.